The present TCR beta chain was sequenced within a study of regulatory T cells in long-lasting Graves disease (dated by TCRdb to the early 2020s). Study-wide context: Newly diagnosed Graves' disease patients had taken antithyroid drugs for less than 3 months. Peripheral blood TCR sequencing and RNA sequencing compared persistent Graves' disease patients with newly diagnosed Graves' disease patients. The study was registered as a clinical trial and conducted in China. A total of about 35 samples underwent TCR sequencing: about 13 from persistent and roughly 20 from newly diagnosed Graves' disease patients.

Preparation of the library involved multiplex PCR. Sequencing relied on an Illumina HiSeq 4000. iRepertoire HTBI primers and Arm-PCR amplification of CDR3 regions were used to construct TCR beta libraries. Gel purification was performed on PCR products prior to sequencing. In the authors' own workflow: Across samples, 60 to 75 TRBV and roughly 15 TRBJ segments were identified and used for gene usage analysis of CDR3 amino acid clonotypes. Filtered high-quality paired reads were merged into contigs using COPE and FqMerger. BLAST was used to align contigs to IMGT TRBV, TRBD and TRBJ reference genes, with CDR3 defined following IMGT. Any clonotype with a frequency above 0.1% was classified as a highly expanded clone. Shannon entropy served as the measure of repertoire diversity, while the Gini coefficient captured V-J evenness. Public clonotypes were defined as clonotypes shared by more than one individual. The public sequencing data were trimmed at Q25 with fastp and processed into clonotypes with MiXCR by TCRdb, which kept only in-frame beta chains. Each entry merges the rows of one CDR3 protein and shows their most common DNA and genes. The V and J calls were not made by the authors but by TCRdb's processing. This sample lists roughly 410,000 distinct CDR3 sequences; 15% were detected once. Approximately 8% of the sample is in the top ten clones.

The sample's time point label, in plain terms: newly diagnosed GD, antithyroid drugs for less than 3 months. RNA was extracted from PBMCs in TRIzol for both TCR sequencing and RNA sequencing. The diagnosis of Graves' disease followed American Thyroid Association guidelines. Patients for the study were recruited at an endocrinology department in Xi'an, China. Each patient gave approximately 9 milliliters of peripheral blood, collected in an EDTA anticoagulant tube. PBMCs were isolated by Ficoll Paque Plus density gradient separation without further T cell sorting. An Agilent 2100 Bioanalyzer and agarose gel were used to check RNA quality, while a NanoDrop 2000 measured RNA concentration. This clonotype came up many times. Its antigen has not been determined. It has no much larger one-base neighbor in the sample; base qualities were not kept. Findings and caveats that apply to the study as a whole: More public clonotypes were shared among persistent patients (roughly 2,900) than among newly diagnosed patients (roughly 1,000). Lower TCR Shannon entropy and fewer highly expanded clones were observed in persistent Graves' disease patients than in newly diagnosed patients, which suggested clonal expansion. Sequencing and analysis were limited to the TCR beta chain. The small sample size was acknowledged by the authors as a limitation that may reduce accuracy. Only peripheral blood was studied, because thyroid tissue, the primary lesion, was inaccessible.

The same specimen was also included in a second study, on T cells in Graves' hyperthyroidism and ophthalmopathy. Reported in the second study: A patient counted as having stable Graves' hyperthyroidism if no progression to ophthalmopathy occurred over 18 months of follow-up. Hyperthyroidism patients were newly diagnosed, with disease duration under 2 months, and aged 18 to 65 years. Exclusion was applied to patients with uncontrolled infections, other autoimmune diseases, pregnancy or lactation. Clinical symptoms, serum thyroxine and TRAb, thyroid ultrasound, and orbital computed tomography formed the basis for the diagnoses. The TCR CDR3 was subjected to a first round of RT-PCR using the HTBI primer set and the Qiagen OneStep RT-PCR kit. Most expanded thyroid clonotypes (frequency above 0.001) were also detected in blood, suggesting blood repertoires may reflect thyroid immune responses. In cross-validation, a model built on a 13 V-J signature told ophthalmopathy apart from stable hyperthyroidism with approximately 90% sensitivity and 81% to 82% specificity, and in testing the same model reached 80%/75%. In validation, progression to ophthalmopathy was predicted by the model with about 70% sensitivity and 72.22% specificity, a median of around 6.5 months before onset. TCR V-J signatures able to tell the groups apart were searched for in a discovery cohort of 90 to 100 patients, of whom roughly 42 had Graves' ophthalmopathy and roughly 58 had stable Graves' hyperthyroidism. Prospective prediction of ophthalmopathy was tested in an independent validation cohort consisting of roughly 19 hyperthyroidism patients and 15 to 17 patients who later progressed to ophthalmopathy. The approximately 100 discovery patients were divided at random into training and test sets in a 7:3 ratio. Thyroid tissue and blood T-cell repertoires from several Graves' hyperthyroidism patients were also compared in the study. After blood sampling, hyperthyroidism patients were treated with methimazole at a starting dose of 30 mg daily, and ophthalmopathy patients were treated with high-dose intravenous methylprednisolone. Libraries were constructed in a second round of multiplex PCR, after which size selection and purification were carried out. Paired-end sequencing of the libraries was performed with 100 bp reads on an Illumina HiSeq2000. Raw data were processed with SOAPnuke, discarding reads with adapters, uncalled bases, mean Phred below 15, or no exact constant-primer or identifier match. High-quality paired reads were merged with COPE v1.2.5, and unique nucleotide sequences were defined as clonotypes. MiTCR v1.1 was used to align the clonotypes against IMGT TRBV, TRBD and TRBJ reference segments. The analysis included only V-J combinations with a frequency above 0.0001, which together covered 99% to 99.2% of the repertoires. A TCS score was defined as the ratio of F50 (clonal expansion) to E x V (chaos), with BLOSUM62-based TCRdist applied between CDR3 peptides within each V-J. Welch's t-statistics and random forest reduced just over 500 V-J features to 13, which were used in a naive Bayes classifier (R e1071). No statistical method was used to fix the sample size in advance, and group allocation was not hidden from the investigators. The paper reports TCR Vbeta CDR3 sequencing of more than 120 peripheral blood samples: around 41 ophthalmopathy, around 80 hyperthyroidism and approximately 17 progressor patients.

The origin of this receptor is a woman in her thirties or forties with Graves disease. Donor details come from another sample of the same person, matched by shared clones. The source material was peripheral blood mononuclear cells (PBMCs), sampled at new diagnosis, from a patient treated with antithyroid drugs.

CDR3 sequence: CASSPAGTNYEQYF. In nucleotide form, the sequence is TGTGCCAGCAGTCCAGCCGGGACAAATTACGAGCAGTACTTC. The chain is assembled from TRBV12-3 or TRBV12-4 and TRBJ2-7; TRBD1 is a weak D gene call, 6 bases matching. The V end loses 5 bases and the J end loses 4 bases, and a stretch of 15 bases separates them. The CDR3 numbers 14 residues from cysteine through phenylalanine. The CDR3 DNA has 42 bases and is translated from base 1.